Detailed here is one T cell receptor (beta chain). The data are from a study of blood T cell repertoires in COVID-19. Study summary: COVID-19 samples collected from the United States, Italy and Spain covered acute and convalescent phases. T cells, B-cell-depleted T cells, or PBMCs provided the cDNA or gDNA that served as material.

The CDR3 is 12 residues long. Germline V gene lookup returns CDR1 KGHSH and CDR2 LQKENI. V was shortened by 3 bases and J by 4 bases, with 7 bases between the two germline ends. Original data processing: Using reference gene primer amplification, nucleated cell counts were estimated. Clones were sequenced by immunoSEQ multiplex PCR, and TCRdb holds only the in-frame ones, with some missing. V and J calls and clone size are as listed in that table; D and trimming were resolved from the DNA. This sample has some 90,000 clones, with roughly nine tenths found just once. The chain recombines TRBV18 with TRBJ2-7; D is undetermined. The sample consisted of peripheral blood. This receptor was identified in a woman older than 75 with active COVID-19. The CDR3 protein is CASSPRLYEQYF. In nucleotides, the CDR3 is TGTGCCAGCTCACCGAGATTGTACGAGCAGTACTTC.